This T cell receptor beta chain was sequenced in a study of blood T cell repertoires in COVID-19. Across the study: Both acute and convalescent COVID-19 samples were obtained from the United States, Italy and Spain. In each case, the material was cDNA or gDNA derived from T cells, B-cell-depleted T cells, or PBMCs.

The germline V gene has CDR1 SEHNR and CDR2 FQNEAQ (reference sequence). The CDR3 extends over 15 amino acids. The trim removed 5 bases at V and 8 bases at J, leaving 10 bases unmatched. In its sample, this clone was seen once. Per the original data handling: Amplification of reference gene primers was used by the study to estimate nucleated cell counts. This table comes from immunoSEQ multiplex PCR, and its TCRdb copy is limited to in-frame clones, with some not included. That table is the source of V, J and clone size, and D and trimming were worked out from the DNA. The sample yields about 120,000 clones, over 75% seen once.

Sequenced material: peripheral blood. This sequence joins TRBV7-9 and TRBJ2-1, with TRBD1 identical over 9 bases. The receptor comes from a man older than 75 with acute or convalescent COVID-19. As DNA, the CDR3 is TGTGCCAGCAGCCTCATCCGGGACAGGGTCGATGAGCAGTTCTTC. It specifies CASSLIRDRVDEQFF.